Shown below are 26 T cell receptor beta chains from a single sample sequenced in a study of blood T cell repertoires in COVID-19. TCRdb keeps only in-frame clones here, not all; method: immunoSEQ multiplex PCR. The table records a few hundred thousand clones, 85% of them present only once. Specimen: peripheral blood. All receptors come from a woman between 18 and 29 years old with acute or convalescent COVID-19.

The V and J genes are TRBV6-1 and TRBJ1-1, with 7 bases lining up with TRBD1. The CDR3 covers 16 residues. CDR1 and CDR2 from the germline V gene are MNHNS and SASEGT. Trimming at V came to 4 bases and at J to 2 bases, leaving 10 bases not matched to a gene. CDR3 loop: CASSAEPGQRNTEAFF. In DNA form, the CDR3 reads TGTGCCAGCAGTGCAGAGCCGGGACAGAGAAACACTGAAGCTTTCTTT.

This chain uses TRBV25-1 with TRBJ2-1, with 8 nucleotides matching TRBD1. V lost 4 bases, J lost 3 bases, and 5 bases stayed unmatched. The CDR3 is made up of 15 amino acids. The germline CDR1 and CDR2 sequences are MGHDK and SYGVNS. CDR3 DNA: TGTGCCAGCAGTGCAGGGGGCCGTGGCTACAATGAGCAGTTCTTC. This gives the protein CASSAGGRGYNEQFF.

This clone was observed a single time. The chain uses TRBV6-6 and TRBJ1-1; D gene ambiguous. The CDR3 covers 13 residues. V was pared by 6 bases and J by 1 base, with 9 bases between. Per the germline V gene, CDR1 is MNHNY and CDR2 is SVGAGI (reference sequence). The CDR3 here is CASSPGRNTEAFF. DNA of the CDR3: TGTGCCAGCAGCCCAGGTCGGAACACTGAAGCTTTCTTT.

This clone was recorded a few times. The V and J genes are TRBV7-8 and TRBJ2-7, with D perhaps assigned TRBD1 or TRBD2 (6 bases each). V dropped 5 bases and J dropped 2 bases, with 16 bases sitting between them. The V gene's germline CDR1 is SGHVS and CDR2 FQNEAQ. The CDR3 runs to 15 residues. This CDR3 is CASSRDIGEAYEQYF. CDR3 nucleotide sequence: TGTGCCAGCAGCCGGGACATAGGGGAGGCCTACGAGCAGTACTTC.

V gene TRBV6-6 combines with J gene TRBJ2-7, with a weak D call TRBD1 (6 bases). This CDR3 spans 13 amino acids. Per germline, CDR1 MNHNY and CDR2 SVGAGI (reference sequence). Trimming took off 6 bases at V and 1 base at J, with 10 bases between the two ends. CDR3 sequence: CASRRQESYEQYF. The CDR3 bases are TGTGCCAGCAGACGACAGGAATCCTACGAGCAGTACTTC.

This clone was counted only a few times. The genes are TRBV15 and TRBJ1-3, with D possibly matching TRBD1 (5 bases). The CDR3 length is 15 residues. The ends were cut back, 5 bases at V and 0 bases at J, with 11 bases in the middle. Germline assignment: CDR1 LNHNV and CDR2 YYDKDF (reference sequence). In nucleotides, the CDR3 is TGTGCCACCAGCCGGGGGGGGAACTCTGGAAACACCATATATTTT. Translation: CATSRGGNSGNTIYF.

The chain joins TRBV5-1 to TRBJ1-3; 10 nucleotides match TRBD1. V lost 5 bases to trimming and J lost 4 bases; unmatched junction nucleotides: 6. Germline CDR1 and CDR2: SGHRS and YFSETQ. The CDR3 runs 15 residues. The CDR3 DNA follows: TGCGCCAGCAGATATGACAGGGGGCGAGGAAACACCATATATTTT. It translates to CASRYDRGRGNTIYF.

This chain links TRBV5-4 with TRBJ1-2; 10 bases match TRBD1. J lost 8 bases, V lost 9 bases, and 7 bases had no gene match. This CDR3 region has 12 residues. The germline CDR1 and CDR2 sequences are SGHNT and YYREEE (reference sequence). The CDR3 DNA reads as TGTGCCACCGAGACAGGGGGCGCGGGCTACACCTTC. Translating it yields CATETGGAGYTF.

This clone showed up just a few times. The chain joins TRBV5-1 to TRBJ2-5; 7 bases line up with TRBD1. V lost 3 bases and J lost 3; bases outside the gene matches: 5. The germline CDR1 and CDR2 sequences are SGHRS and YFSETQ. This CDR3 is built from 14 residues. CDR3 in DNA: TGCGCCAGCAGCTCGGGACAGCTTGAAGAGACCCAGTACTTC. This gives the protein CASSSGQLEETQYF.

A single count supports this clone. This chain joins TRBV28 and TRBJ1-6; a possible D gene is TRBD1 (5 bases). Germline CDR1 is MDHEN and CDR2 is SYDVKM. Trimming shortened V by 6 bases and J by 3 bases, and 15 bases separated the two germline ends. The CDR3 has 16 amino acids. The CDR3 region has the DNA TGTGCCAGCAGGGAAAACAGGTTCGGCTATAATTCACCCCTCCACTTT. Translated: CASRENRFGYNSPLHF. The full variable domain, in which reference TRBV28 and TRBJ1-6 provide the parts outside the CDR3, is DVKVTQSSRYLVKRTGEKVFLECVQDMDHENMFWYRQDPGLGLRLIYFSYDVKMKEKGDIPEGYSVSREKKERFSLILESASTNQTSMYLCASRENRFGYNSPLHFGNGTRLTVT.

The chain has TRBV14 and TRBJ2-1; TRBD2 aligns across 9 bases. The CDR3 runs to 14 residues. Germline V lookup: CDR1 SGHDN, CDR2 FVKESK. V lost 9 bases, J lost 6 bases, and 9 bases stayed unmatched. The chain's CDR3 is CASTGTSRSNEQFF. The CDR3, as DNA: TGTGCCAGTACCGGGACTAGCAGATCCAATGAGCAGTTCTTC.

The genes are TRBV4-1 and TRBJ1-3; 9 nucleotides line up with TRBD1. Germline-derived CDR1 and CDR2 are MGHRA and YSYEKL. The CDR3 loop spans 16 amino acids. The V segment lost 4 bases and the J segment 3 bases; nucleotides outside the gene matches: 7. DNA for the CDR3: TGCGCCAGCAGCCTTGGGACAGGGCTCATTGGAAACACCATATATTTT. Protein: CASSLGTGLIGNTIYF.

The CDR3 loop reads CASSDKTQIPVVEQYF. CDR3 nucleotides: TGTGCCAGTAGTGACAAGACCCAAATCCCCGTCGTCGAGCAGTACTTC. This chain links TRBV19 with TRBJ2-7; D remains unclear. V was trimmed by 5 bases and J by 6 bases, leaving 23 bases between them. In germline, CDR1 is LNHDA, CDR2 SQIVND (reference sequence). This CDR3 has 16 amino acids.

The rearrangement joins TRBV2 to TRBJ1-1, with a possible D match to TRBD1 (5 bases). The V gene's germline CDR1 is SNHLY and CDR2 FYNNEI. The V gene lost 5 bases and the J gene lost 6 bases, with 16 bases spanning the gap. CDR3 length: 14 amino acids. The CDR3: CASSLLTGASEAFF. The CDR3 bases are TGTGCCAGCAGTCTCCTAACAGGAGCTTCTGAAGCTTTCTTT.

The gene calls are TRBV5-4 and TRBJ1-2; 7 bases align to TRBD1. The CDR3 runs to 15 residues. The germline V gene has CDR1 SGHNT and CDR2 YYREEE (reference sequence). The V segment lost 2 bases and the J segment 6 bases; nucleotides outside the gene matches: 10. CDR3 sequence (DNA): TGTGCCAGCAGCTTACAAAACAGGGGAATGGATGGCTACACCTTC. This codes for CASSLQNRGMDGYTF.

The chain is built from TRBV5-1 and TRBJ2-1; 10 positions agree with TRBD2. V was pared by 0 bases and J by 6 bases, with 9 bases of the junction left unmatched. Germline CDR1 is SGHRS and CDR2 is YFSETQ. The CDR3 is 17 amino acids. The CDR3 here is CASSLGSSGRYPNEQFF. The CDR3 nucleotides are TGCGCCAGCAGCTTGGGGTCTAGCGGGAGATACCCCAATGAGCAGTTCTTC.

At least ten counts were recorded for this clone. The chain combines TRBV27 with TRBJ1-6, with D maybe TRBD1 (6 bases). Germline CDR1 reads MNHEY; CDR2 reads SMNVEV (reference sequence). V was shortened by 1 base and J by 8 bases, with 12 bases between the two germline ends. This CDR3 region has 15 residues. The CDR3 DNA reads TGTGCCAGCAGTTTATTTGTCAGGGGCCATTCACCCCTCCACTTT. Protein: CASSLFVRGHSPLHF.

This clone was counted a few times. The CDR3 coding sequence is TGTGCCAGCAGTGACTCGGGACTAGCCACAGATACGCAGTATTTT. It encodes CASSDSGLATDTQYF. The chain combines TRBV6-4 with TRBJ2-3; TRBD2 matches 9 bases. Germline CDR1 and CDR2: MRHNA and SNTAGT. Trimming at V came to 0 bases and at J to 2 bases, leaving 0 bases not matched to a gene. The CDR3 is made up of 15 amino acids.

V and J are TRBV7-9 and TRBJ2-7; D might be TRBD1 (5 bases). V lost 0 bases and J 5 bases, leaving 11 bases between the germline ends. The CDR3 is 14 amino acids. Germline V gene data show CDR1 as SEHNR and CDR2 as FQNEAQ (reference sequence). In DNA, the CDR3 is TGTGCCAGCAGCTTAGCTCAGGGTACCCACGAGCAGTACTTC. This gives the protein CASSLAQGTHEQYF. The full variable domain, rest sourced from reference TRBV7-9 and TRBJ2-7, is DTGVSQNPRHKITKRGQNVTFRCDPISEHNRLYWYRQTLGQGPEFLTYFQNEAQLEKSRLLSDRFSAERPKGSFSTLEIQRTEQGDSAMYLCASSLAQGTHEQYFGPGTRLTVT.

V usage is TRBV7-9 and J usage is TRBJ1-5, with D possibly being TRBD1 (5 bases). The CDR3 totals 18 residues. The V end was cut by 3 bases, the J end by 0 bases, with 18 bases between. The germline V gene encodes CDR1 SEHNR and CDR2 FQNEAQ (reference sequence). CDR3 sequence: CASSFGGAEAYSNQPQHF. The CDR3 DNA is TGTGCCAGCAGCTTTGGTGGGGCAGAAGCTTATAGCAATCAGCCCCAGCATTTT. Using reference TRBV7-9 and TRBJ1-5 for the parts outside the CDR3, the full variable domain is DTGVSQNPRHKITKRGQNVTFRCDPISEHNRLYWYRQTLGQGPEFLTYFQNEAQLEKSRLLSDRFSAERPKGSFSTLEIQRTEQGDSAMYLCASSFGGAEAYSNQPQHFGDGTRLSIL.

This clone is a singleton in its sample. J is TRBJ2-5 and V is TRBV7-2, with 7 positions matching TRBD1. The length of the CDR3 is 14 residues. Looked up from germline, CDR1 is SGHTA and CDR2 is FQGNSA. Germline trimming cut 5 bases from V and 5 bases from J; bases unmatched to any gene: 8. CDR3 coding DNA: TGTGCCAGCAGCCTAGGGACAGCCCAGGAGACCCAGTACTTC. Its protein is CASSLGTAQETQYF. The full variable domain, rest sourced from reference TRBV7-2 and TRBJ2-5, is GAGVSQSPSNKVTEKGKDVELRCDPISGHTALYWYRQSLGQGLEFLIYFQGNSAPDKSGLPSDRFSAERTGGSVSTLTIQRTQQEDSAVYLCASSLGTAQETQYFGPGTRLLVL.

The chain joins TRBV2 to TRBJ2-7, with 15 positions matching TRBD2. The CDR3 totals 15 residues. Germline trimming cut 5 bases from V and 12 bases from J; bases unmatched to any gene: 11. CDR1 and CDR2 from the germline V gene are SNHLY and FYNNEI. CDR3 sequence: CASSPTGTSGGITYF. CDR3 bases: TGTGCCAGCAGTCCTACCGGGACTAGCGGGGGGATCACGTACTTC.

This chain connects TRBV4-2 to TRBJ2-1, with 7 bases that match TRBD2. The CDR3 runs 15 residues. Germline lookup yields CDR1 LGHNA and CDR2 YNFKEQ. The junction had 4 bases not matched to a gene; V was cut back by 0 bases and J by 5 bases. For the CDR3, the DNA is TGTGCCAGCAGCCAAGATTGGACTAGTAACAATGAGCAGTTCTTC. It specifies CASSQDWTSNNEQFF.

CDR3 residues: CASSPDGATNEKLFF. The CDR3, as DNA: TGTGCCAGCAGCCCAGACGGGGCAACTAATGAAAAACTGTTTTTT. This chain connects TRBV11-2 to TRBJ1-4, with no clear D. Germline V gene lookup returns CDR1 SGHAT and CDR2 FQNNGV. V lost 5 bases and J 0 bases, leaving 10 bases between the germline ends. This CDR3 region has 15 residues.

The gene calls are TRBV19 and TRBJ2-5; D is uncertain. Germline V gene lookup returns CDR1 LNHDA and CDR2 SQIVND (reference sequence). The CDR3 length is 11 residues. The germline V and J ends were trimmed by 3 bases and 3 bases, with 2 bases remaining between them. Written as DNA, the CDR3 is TGTGCCAGTAGTATCGAAGAGACCCAGTACTTC. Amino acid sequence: CASSIEETQYF.

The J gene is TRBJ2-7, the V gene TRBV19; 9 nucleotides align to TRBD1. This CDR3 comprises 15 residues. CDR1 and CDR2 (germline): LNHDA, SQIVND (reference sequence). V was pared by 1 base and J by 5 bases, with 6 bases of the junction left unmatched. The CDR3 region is CASSIAPTGGNEQYF. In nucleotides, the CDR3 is TGTGCCAGTAGTATAGCCCCGACAGGGGGGAACGAGCAGTACTTC.